This T cell receptor beta chain was profiled in a study of blood T cell repertoires in COVID-19. Here immunoSEQ multiplex PCR was the method, and the copy in TCRdb shows in-frame clones only, minus some. This table holds about 220,000 clones, approximately 77% found once. Sequenced input: peripheral blood. The source of this sequence is a woman older than 75 with acute or convalescent COVID-19.

CDR3 protein: CASSRTSGGSWEFF. The CDR3 DNA sequence: TGTGCCAGCAGTCGGACTAGCGGGGGGTCCTGGGAGTTCTTC. The rearrangement uses TRBV6-5 and TRBJ2-1, with 14 nucleotides matching TRBD2. The CDR3 covers 14 residues. V trimming: 5 bases; J trimming: 14 bases; junction bases outside the gene matches: 8. Germline V gene lookup returns CDR1 MNHEY and CDR2 SVGAGI.